The clone carrying this T cell receptor beta chain has a count of ten or more. MiXCR, run by TCRdb on the 5' RACE reads, gives a single entry per CDR3 protein. The table lists roughly 510,000 distinct CDR3 sequences, 17% of them singletons. The CDR3 totals 17 residues. Germline CDR1 and CDR2: LGHNA and YSLEER. V shed 4 bases, J shed 5 bases, and the junction held 12 bases outside the gene matches. The data were taken from a study of T-cell memory formation after mild COVID-19. At the level of the study: There were largely donor-specific TCR clusters.

The TCR comes from an adult woman who had mild COVID-19 (a few samples of this study predate the infection). Cell type and time point are not known. This rearrangement joins TRBV4-3 to TRBJ2-1; 9 bases align to TRBD1. The specimen sequenced was PBMCs or a T cell subset sorted from them (not recorded which). This chain's CDR3 is CASSLNTGGEVDNEQFF. The CDR3 region has the DNA TGCGCCAGCAGCCTCAACACAGGGGGCGAGGTTGACAATGAGCAGTTCTTC.